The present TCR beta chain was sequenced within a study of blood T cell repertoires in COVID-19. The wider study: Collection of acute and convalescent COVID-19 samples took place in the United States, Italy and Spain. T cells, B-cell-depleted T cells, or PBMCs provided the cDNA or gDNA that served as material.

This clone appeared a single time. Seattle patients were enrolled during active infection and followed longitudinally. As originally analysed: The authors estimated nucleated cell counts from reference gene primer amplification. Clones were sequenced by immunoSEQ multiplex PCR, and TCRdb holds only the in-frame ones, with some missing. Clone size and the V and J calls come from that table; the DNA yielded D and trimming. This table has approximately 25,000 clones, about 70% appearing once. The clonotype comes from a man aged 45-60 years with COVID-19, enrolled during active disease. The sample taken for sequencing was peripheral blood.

Here the CDR3 reads CAARDLGPNEKLFF. As DNA, the CDR3 is TGTGCCGCCCGGGATTTGGGTCCTAATGAAAAACTGTTTTTT. The rearrangement uses TRBV10-3 and TRBJ1-4; D gene uncertain. Germline values: CDR1 ENHRY, CDR2 SYGVKD. The CDR3 spans 14 residues. Trimming stripped 11 bases from V and 3 bases from J, with 16 bases between.